A selection of T cell receptor beta chains follows, all from one sample in a study of CD8 T cells in ankylosing spondylitis. TCRdb passed the 5' RACE reads through MiXCR, listing each CDR3 protein once. This table holds 470,000 or so distinct CDR3 sequences, about 24% found once. Material for sequencing was blood, either unsorted or a sorted T cell fraction (not recorded which). Every receptor here comes from a male donor with ankylosing spondylitis. Each CDR3 is given with its conserved first and last residue. D genes are given only for firm matches. Some rows mark clone size as missing; the rest say once, few, many or name a class of expanded clone.

>.|TRBJ1-2|TRBV29-1|.
TGCAGCGTTGACATCTCGGGTGTCGGCTATGGCTACACCTTC
CSVDISGVGYGYTF
>.|TRBJ1-4|TRBV20-1|.
TGCAGTGCCGGCGTTAATGAAAAACTGTTTTTT
CSAGVNEKLFF
>.|TRBJ1-2|TRBV2|few
TGTGCCAGCAGTGATGACTCGGGTGGCTACACCTTC
CASSDDSGGYTF
>.|TRBJ1-2|TRBV11-2|.
TGTGCCAGCAGCCCCCTGTTACATGGCTACACCTTC
CASSPLLHGYTF
>.|TRBJ2-1|TRBV29-1|few
TGCAGCGTTGAAGATCAGGGCGCCCGCTCCTACAATGAGCAGTTCTTC
CSVEDQGARSYNEQFF
>TRBD2|TRBJ2-7|TRBV4-1|.
TGCGCCAGCAGCCAAGATATTGGACTAGCGGGAGGCGAGCAGTACTTC
CASSQDIGLAGGEQYF
>.|TRBJ2-5|TRBV27|.
TGTGCCAGCAGTCCCCGGATGAGAGAGACCCAGTACTTC
CASSPRMRETQYF
>.|TRBJ1-1|TRBV7-2|.
TGTGCCAGCAGCTTTACGGGGTGGAACACTGAAGCTTTCTTT
CASSFTGWNTEAFF
>TRBD2|TRBJ2-2|TRBV20-1|.
TGCAGTGCTAGAGATTTTAGGCGGGAGGCCACCGGGGAGCTGTTTTTT
CSARDFRREATGELFF
>TRBD2|TRBJ2-3|TRBV24-1|.
TGTGCCACCAGTGATTCCCGGAGTAGCGGGGAAACGCAGTATTTT
CATSDSRSSGETQYF
>TRBD1|TRBJ1-2|TRBV29-1|few
TGCAGCGTGATCCTGGGACAGCCAAACTATGGCTACACCTTC
CSVILGQPNYGYTF
>.|TRBJ1-1|TRBV29-1|.
TGCAGCGTTCTGTATCCGGAAGCTTTCTTT
CSVLYPEAFF
>.|TRBJ2-3|TRBV7-9|few
TGTGCCAGCAGCGTTTTAAGCGGGAGCACAGATACGCAGTATTTT
CASSVLSGSTDTQYF
>.|TRBJ1-2|TRBV3-1|few
TGTGCCAGCAGCCAATGGGGGGACTATGGCTACACCTTC
CASSQWGDYGYTF
>.|TRBJ1-1|TRBV5-1|few
TGCGCCAGCAGCCCCCGAGACTTCCCGGCTGACACTGAAGCTTTCTTT
CASSPRDFPADTEAFF
>.|TRBJ2-1|TRBV5-1|.
TGCGCCAGCGGTGGACGTCTCAATGAGCAGTTCTTC
CASGGRLNEQFF